These T cell receptor beta chains were read from a single sample in a study of Graves' ophthalmopathy and Graves' hyperthyroidism. TCRdb itself ran the multiplex PCR reads through MiXCR, one entry per CDR3 protein. In the table there are a few hundred thousand distinct CDR3 sequences, 15% to 20% of which are singletons. Sequenced sample: peripheral blood. These receptors were collected from a young woman with Graves' ophthalmopathy. Both conserved end residues are part of each CDR3. Each record gives: J gene, D gene, CDR3 length, V gene, clone size, CDR3 DNA, CDR3 protein. The D gene is left open where the match is weak. The size entry is marked missing in some rows and otherwise reads once, few, many or a size class.

j_call: TRBJ2-2; d_call: .; cdr3_length: 16; v_call: TRBV24-1; clone_size: many; cdr3_nt: TGTGCCACCGCTCCGTGGAGGGGGCGGAACACCGGGGAGCTGTTTTTT; cdr3_aa: CATAPWRGRNTGELFF
j_call: TRBJ2-7; d_call: .; cdr3_length: 14; v_call: TRBV11-2; clone_size: many; cdr3_nt: TGTGCCAGCAGCTTACGGGACCGTTCCTACGAGCAGTACTTC; cdr3_aa: CASSLRDRSYEQYF
j_call: TRBJ1-6; d_call: TRBD1; cdr3_length: 14; v_call: TRBV7-2; clone_size: many; cdr3_nt: TGTGCCAGCAGCGCACAGGGGTGGATTTCACCCCTCCACTTT; cdr3_aa: CASSAQGWISPLHF
j_call: TRBJ2-7; d_call: .; cdr3_length: 17; v_call: TRBV20-1; clone_size: many; cdr3_nt: TGCAGTGCTAGAGATGGAGCCCGTCCGGCAGGAACCTCCGAGCAGTACTTC; cdr3_aa: CSARDGARPAGTSEQYF
j_call: TRBJ2-5; d_call: TRBD2; cdr3_length: 18; v_call: TRBV7-9; clone_size: many; cdr3_nt: TGTGCCAGCAGCTCCCGACTAGCGGGAGGGCCTGGGGGAGAGACCCAGTACTTC; cdr3_aa: CASSSRLAGGPGGETQYF
j_call: TRBJ1-1; d_call: .; cdr3_length: 14; v_call: TRBV11-2; clone_size: many; cdr3_nt: TGTGCCAGCACGACAACCCCGGAAGTGGCTGAAGCTTTCTTT; cdr3_aa: CASTTTPEVAEAFF
j_call: TRBJ2-7; d_call: .; cdr3_length: 13; v_call: TRBV19; clone_size: many; cdr3_nt: TGTGCCACCTTGGACAGTAGCTCCTACGAGCAGTACTTC; cdr3_aa: CATLDSSSYEQYF
j_call: TRBJ2-7; d_call: TRBD2; cdr3_length: 16; v_call: TRBV7-6; clone_size: many; cdr3_nt: TGTGCCAGCAGCTTATCCCCATCTAGCGGGAGACCCGAGCAGTACTTC; cdr3_aa: CASSLSPSSGRPEQYF
j_call: TRBJ2-7; d_call: .; cdr3_length: 14; v_call: TRBV6-2/TRBV6-3; clone_size: many; cdr3_nt: TGTGCCACCGACGCCCGGCAGGGGACCTTTGAGCAGTACTTC; cdr3_aa: CATDARQGTFEQYF
j_call: TRBJ2-7; d_call: .; cdr3_length: 13; v_call: TRBV29-1; clone_size: .; cdr3_nt: TGCAGCGCCCCCGGCCCGGGGACGGCCGAGCAGTACTTC; cdr3_aa: CSAPGPGTAEQYF
j_call: TRBJ1-1; d_call: .; cdr3_length: 14; v_call: TRBV6-2/TRBV6-3; clone_size: .; cdr3_nt: TGTGCCAGCAGGGATCCGCCGATGAACACTGAAGCTTTCTTT; cdr3_aa: CASRDPPMNTEAFF
j_call: TRBJ2-1; d_call: .; cdr3_length: 15; v_call: TRBV7-2; clone_size: many; cdr3_nt: TGTGCCAGCAGCTCCACTTCGGGACTTTACAATGAGCAGTTCTTC; cdr3_aa: CASSSTSGLYNEQFF
j_call: TRBJ2-5; d_call: TRBD2; cdr3_length: 15; v_call: TRBV12-3/TRBV12-4; clone_size: many; cdr3_nt: TGTGCCAGCAGTTTAGGGGGCGGGAGAAGGGAGACCCAGTACTTC; cdr3_aa: CASSLGGGRRETQYF
j_call: TRBJ2-2; d_call: TRBD1; cdr3_length: 16; v_call: TRBV27; clone_size: many; cdr3_nt: TGTGCCAGCAGTAGAACCGGACAGGGGAGGGGCGGGGAGCTGTTTTTT; cdr3_aa: CASSRTGQGRGGELFF
j_call: TRBJ2-5; d_call: .; cdr3_length: 13; v_call: TRBV7-8; clone_size: many; cdr3_nt: TGTGCCAGCACGAAGGCGGGGCGAGAGACCCAGTACTTC; cdr3_aa: CASTKAGRETQYF
j_call: TRBJ2-7; d_call: TRBD2; cdr3_length: 16; v_call: TRBV6-5; clone_size: many; cdr3_nt: TGTGCCAGCAGTTACTCAGCTAGCGGGAGCTCCTACGAGCAGTACTTC; cdr3_aa: CASSYSASGSSYEQYF
j_call: TRBJ1-1; d_call: .; cdr3_length: 14; v_call: TRBV30; clone_size: .; cdr3_nt: TGTGCCAGACACAGGGTTCCCCTGAACACTGAAGCTTTCTTT; cdr3_aa: CARHRVPLNTEAFF
j_call: TRBJ1-5; d_call: .; cdr3_length: 14; v_call: TRBV7-2; clone_size: many; cdr3_nt: TGTGCCAGCAGCTTGAGAACAGGGAATCAGCCCCAGCATTTT; cdr3_aa: CASSLRTGNQPQHF
j_call: TRBJ2-5; d_call: .; cdr3_length: 12; v_call: TRBV6-2/TRBV6-3; clone_size: many; cdr3_nt: TGTGCCAGCAGACACGGAAAAGAGACCCAGTACTTC; cdr3_aa: CASRHGKETQYF
j_call: TRBJ2-6; d_call: TRBD1; cdr3_length: 18; v_call: TRBV6-2/TRBV6-3; clone_size: .; cdr3_nt: TGTGCCAGCAGTTACAGACAGGGATCCCACTCTGGGGCCAACGTCCTGACTTTC; cdr3_aa: CASSYRQGSHSGANVLTF
j_call: TRBJ1-2; d_call: .; cdr3_length: 11; v_call: TRBV10-3; clone_size: many; cdr3_nt: TGTGCCATCAGTGAAAACTATGGCTACACCTTC; cdr3_aa: CAISENYGYTF
j_call: TRBJ1-2; d_call: .; cdr3_length: 10; v_call: TRBV30; clone_size: many; cdr3_nt: TGTGCCTGGGCAGACATTGGCTACACCTTC; cdr3_aa: CAWADIGYTF
j_call: TRBJ1-6; d_call: .; cdr3_length: 11; v_call: TRBV30; clone_size: many; cdr3_nt: TGTGCCTGGGGGAGGTCTTCACCCCTCCACTTT; cdr3_aa: CAWGRSSPLHF
j_call: TRBJ2-7; d_call: .; cdr3_length: 11; v_call: TRBV7-2; clone_size: many; cdr3_nt: TGTGCCAGCAGCTCACTTGCCGGGCAGTACTTC; cdr3_aa: CASSSLAGQYF
j_call: TRBJ2-2; d_call: .; cdr3_length: 14; v_call: TRBV5-1; clone_size: many; cdr3_nt: TGCGCCAGCCACCTAGCCTCGAACACCGGGGAGCTGTTTTTT; cdr3_aa: CASHLASNTGELFF
j_call: TRBJ1-2; d_call: .; cdr3_length: 14; v_call: TRBV28; clone_size: many; cdr3_nt: TGTGCCAGCAGCACGAACAGGGTATATCCCTCTTACACCTTC; cdr3_aa: CASSTNRVYPSYTF
j_call: TRBJ2-2; d_call: .; cdr3_length: 16; v_call: TRBV12-3/TRBV12-4; clone_size: many; cdr3_nt: TGTGCCAGCATCCCGGTGGGGAAAACGAACACCGGGGAGCTGTTTTTT; cdr3_aa: CASIPVGKTNTGELFF
j_call: TRBJ1-1; d_call: .; cdr3_length: 13; v_call: TRBV29-1; clone_size: many; cdr3_nt: TGCAGCGTCCAGGGACGACCGAACACTGAAGCTTTCTTT; cdr3_aa: CSVQGRPNTEAFF
j_call: TRBJ2-7; d_call: TRBD1; cdr3_length: 13; v_call: TRBV5-1; clone_size: many; cdr3_nt: TGCGCCAGCAGCCGGGACAGGGTAGGCGAGCAGTACTTC; cdr3_aa: CASSRDRVGEQYF
j_call: TRBJ1-1; d_call: .; cdr3_length: 14; v_call: TRBV6-1; clone_size: .; cdr3_nt: TGTGCCAGCAGTGAAGGAGGGGTGAACACTGAAGCTTTCTTT; cdr3_aa: CASSEGGVNTEAFF
j_call: TRBJ2-7; d_call: TRBD2; cdr3_length: 15; v_call: TRBV30; clone_size: .; cdr3_nt: TGTGCCTGGAGTGTAGGGCTAGCGGGAAACTACGAGCAGTACTTC; cdr3_aa: CAWSVGLAGNYEQYF
j_call: TRBJ2-4; d_call: .; cdr3_length: 13; v_call: TRBV4-1; clone_size: many; cdr3_nt: TGCGCCAGCAGCCAAGCCCCCGGAAACATTCAGTACTTC; cdr3_aa: CASSQAPGNIQYF
j_call: TRBJ2-2; d_call: .; cdr3_length: 15; v_call: TRBV7-3; clone_size: many; cdr3_nt: TGTGCCAGCAGCTTAGCAGGGGTCGGAACCGGGGAGCTGTTTTTT; cdr3_aa: CASSLAGVGTGELFF
j_call: TRBJ1-1; d_call: .; cdr3_length: 13; v_call: TRBV6-5; clone_size: many; cdr3_nt: TGTGCCAGCAGACCCACTTTTAGCACTGAAGCTTTCTTT; cdr3_aa: CASRPTFSTEAFF
j_call: TRBJ1-1; d_call: TRBD1; cdr3_length: 15; v_call: TRBV10-2; clone_size: many; cdr3_nt: TGCGCCAGCAGTGCCACAGGGGCTATGAACACTGAAGCTTTCTTT; cdr3_aa: CASSATGAMNTEAFF
j_call: TRBJ1-2; d_call: .; cdr3_length: 13; v_call: TRBV12-3/TRBV12-4; clone_size: .; cdr3_nt: TGTGCCAGCAGTTTAGGGTCCCGTCGTCGATCCACCTTC; cdr3_aa: CASSLGSRRRSTF
j_call: TRBJ1-5; d_call: .; cdr3_length: 15; v_call: TRBV2; clone_size: many; cdr3_nt: TGTGCCAGCAGGGGCCCTCGAATTATGACTGAGCCCCAGCATTTT; cdr3_aa: CASRGPRIMTEPQHF
j_call: TRBJ1-1; d_call: .; cdr3_length: 12; v_call: TRBV12-3/TRBV12-4; clone_size: many; cdr3_nt: TGTGCCAGCAGGTTTATGAACACTGAAGCTTTCTTT; cdr3_aa: CASRFMNTEAFF
j_call: TRBJ2-7; d_call: .; cdr3_length: 16; v_call: TRBV28; clone_size: many; cdr3_nt: TGTGCCAGCAGTACTCCCCGGGTCTTACCCACCTACGAGCAGTACTTC; cdr3_aa: CASSTPRVLPTYEQYF
j_call: TRBJ1-2; d_call: .; cdr3_length: 14; v_call: TRBV6-5; clone_size: .; cdr3_nt: TGTGCCAGCAGTTACAACAGGGAGAACTATGGCTACACCTTC; cdr3_aa: CASSYNRENYGYTF
j_call: TRBJ2-7; d_call: .; cdr3_length: 15; v_call: TRBV24-1; clone_size: many; cdr3_nt: TGTGCCACCAGTGATGGGGCAGGGAGAGTCGACGAGCAGTACTTC; cdr3_aa: CATSDGAGRVDEQYF
j_call: TRBJ2-7; d_call: TRBD1; cdr3_length: 13; v_call: TRBV6-1; clone_size: many; cdr3_nt: TGTGCCAGCGGTCGGACAGGCTCCTACGGGCAGTACTTC; cdr3_aa: CASGRTGSYGQYF
j_call: TRBJ2-7; d_call: .; cdr3_length: 13; v_call: TRBV3-1; clone_size: many; cdr3_nt: TGTGCCAGCAGCCAAGATCTGGGGGGCTTGGTGTACTTC; cdr3_aa: CASSQDLGGLVYF
j_call: TRBJ2-7; d_call: .; cdr3_length: 12; v_call: TRBV7-2; clone_size: many; cdr3_nt: TGTGCCAGCAGCTGGGGATACCAAGAGCAGTACTTC; cdr3_aa: CASSWGYQEQYF
j_call: TRBJ2-5; d_call: .; cdr3_length: 14; v_call: TRBV25-1; clone_size: many; cdr3_nt: TGTGCCAGCAGTGGAGAGGGGCAACAAGAGACCCAGTACTTC; cdr3_aa: CASSGEGQQETQYF
j_call: TRBJ1-1; d_call: .; cdr3_length: 14; v_call: TRBV9; clone_size: many; cdr3_nt: TGTGCCAGCAGCTCCCGGGCCTGGGATTCCGAAGCTTTCTTT; cdr3_aa: CASSSRAWDSEAFF
j_call: TRBJ2-7; d_call: TRBD2; cdr3_length: 16; v_call: TRBV6-5; clone_size: many; cdr3_nt: TGTGCCAGCAGTTACGGTCGGCTAGCGGCCTCCTACGAGCAGTACTTC; cdr3_aa: CASSYGRLAASYEQYF
j_call: TRBJ2-7; d_call: .; cdr3_length: 12; v_call: TRBV28; clone_size: many; cdr3_nt: TGTGCCAGCATCCCTAGGGGGGGGCAGCAGTACTTC; cdr3_aa: CASIPRGGQQYF
j_call: TRBJ2-7; d_call: TRBD1; cdr3_length: 13; v_call: TRBV28; clone_size: many; cdr3_nt: TGTGCCAGCAGGGAGATGAGACAGGGTTCGCAGTACTTC; cdr3_aa: CASREMRQGSQYF
j_call: TRBJ2-5; d_call: .; cdr3_length: 14; v_call: TRBV6-2/TRBV6-3; clone_size: few; cdr3_nt: TGTGCCAGCAACCCGGAAAGGGCACAAGAGACCCAGTACTTC; cdr3_aa: CASNPERAQETQYF
j_call: TRBJ1-1; d_call: .; cdr3_length: 15; v_call: TRBV14; clone_size: .; cdr3_nt: TGTGCCAGCAGCCAAGATTGGGCGGGAGACACTGAAGCTTTCTTT; cdr3_aa: CASSQDWAGDTEAFF
j_call: TRBJ1-1; d_call: .; cdr3_length: 16; v_call: TRBV6-5; clone_size: many; cdr3_nt: TGTGCCAGCAGTTCCCCACACCAAACACCAGACACTGAAGCTTTCTTT; cdr3_aa: CASSSPHQTPDTEAFF
j_call: TRBJ1-5; d_call: .; cdr3_length: 16; v_call: TRBV4-1; clone_size: .; cdr3_nt: TGCGCCAGCAGTTTTGGCTTCCCGGTTCCCTATCAGCCCCAGCATTTT; cdr3_aa: CASSFGFPVPYQPQHF
j_call: TRBJ2-2; d_call: TRBD1; cdr3_length: 15; v_call: TRBV6-2/TRBV6-3; clone_size: many; cdr3_nt: TGTGCCAGCAGGAGGGACAGGGAAAACACCGGGGAGCTGTTTTTT; cdr3_aa: CASRRDRENTGELFF